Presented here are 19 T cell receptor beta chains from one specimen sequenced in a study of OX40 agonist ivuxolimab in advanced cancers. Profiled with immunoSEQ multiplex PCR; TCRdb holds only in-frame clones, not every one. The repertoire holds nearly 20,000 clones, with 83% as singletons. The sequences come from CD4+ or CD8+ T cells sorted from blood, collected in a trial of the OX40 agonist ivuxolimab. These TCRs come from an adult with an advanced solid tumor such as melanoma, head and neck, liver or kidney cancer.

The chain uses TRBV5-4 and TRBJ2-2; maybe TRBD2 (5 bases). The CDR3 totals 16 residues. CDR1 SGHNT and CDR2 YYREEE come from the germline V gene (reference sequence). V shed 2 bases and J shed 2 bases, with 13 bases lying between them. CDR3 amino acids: CASSLPGLLNTGELFF. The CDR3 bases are TGTGCCAGCAGCTTACCGGGATTATTAAACACCGGGGAGCTGTTTTTT.

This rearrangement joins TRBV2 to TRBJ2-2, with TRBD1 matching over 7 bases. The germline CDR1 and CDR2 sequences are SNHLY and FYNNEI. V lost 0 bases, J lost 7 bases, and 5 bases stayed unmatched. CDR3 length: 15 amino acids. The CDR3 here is CASSEADRVIGELFF. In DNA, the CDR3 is TGTGCCAGCAGTGAAGCCGACAGGGTTATCGGGGAGCTGTTTTTT.

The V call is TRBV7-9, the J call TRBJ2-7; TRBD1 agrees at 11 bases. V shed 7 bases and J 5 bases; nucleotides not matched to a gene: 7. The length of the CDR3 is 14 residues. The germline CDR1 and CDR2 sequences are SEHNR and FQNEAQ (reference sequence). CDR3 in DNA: TGTGCCAGCACCCTCCCGGGACAGGGGGACGAGCAGTACTTC. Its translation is CASTLPGQGDEQYF.

CDR3 nucleotides: TGTGCCAGCAGTGCCGTATCCTATAATTCACCCCTCCACTTT. The encoded protein is CASSAVSYNSPLHF. This rearrangement joins TRBV2 to TRBJ1-6; D is undetermined. Germline CDR1 and CDR2: SNHLY and FYNNEI. CDR3 size: 14 residues. The germline V and J ends were trimmed by 4 bases and 1 base, with 5 bases remaining between them.

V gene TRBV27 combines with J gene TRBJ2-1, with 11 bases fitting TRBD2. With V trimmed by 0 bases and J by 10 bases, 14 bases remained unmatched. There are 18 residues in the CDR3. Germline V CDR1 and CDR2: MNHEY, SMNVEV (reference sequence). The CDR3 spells CASSLSGIAGGAGWEQFF. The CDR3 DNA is TGTGCCAGCAGTTTATCTGGAATAGCGGGAGGGGCCGGGTGGGAGCAGTTCTTC.

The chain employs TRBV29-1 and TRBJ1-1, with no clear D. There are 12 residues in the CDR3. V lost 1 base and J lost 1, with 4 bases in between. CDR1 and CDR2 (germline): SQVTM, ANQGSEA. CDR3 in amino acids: CSVEAPNTEAFF. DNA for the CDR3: TGCAGCGTTGAAGCCCCGAACACTGAAGCTTTCTTT. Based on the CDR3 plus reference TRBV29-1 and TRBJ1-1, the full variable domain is SAVISQKPSRDICQRGTSLTIQCQVDSQVTMMFWYRQQPGQSLTLIATANQGSEATYESGFVIDKFPISRPNLTFSTLTVSNMSPEDSSIYLCSVEAPNTEAFFGQGTRLTVV.

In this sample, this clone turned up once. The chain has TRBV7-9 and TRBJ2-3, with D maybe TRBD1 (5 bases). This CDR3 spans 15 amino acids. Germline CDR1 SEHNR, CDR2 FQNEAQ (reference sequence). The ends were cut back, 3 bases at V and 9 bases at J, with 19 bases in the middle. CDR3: CASSLGQHEWGTQYF. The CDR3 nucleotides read TGTGCCAGCAGCTTGGGGCAGCACGAATGGGGCACGCAGTATTTT.

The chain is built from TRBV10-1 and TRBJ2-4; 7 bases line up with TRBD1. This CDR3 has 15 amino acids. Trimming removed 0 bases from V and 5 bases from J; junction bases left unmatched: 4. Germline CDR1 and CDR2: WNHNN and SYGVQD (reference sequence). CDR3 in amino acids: CASSESRDSENIQYF. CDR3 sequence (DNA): TGCGCCAGCAGTGAGTCTAGGGACAGCGAAAACATTCAGTACTTC.

The DNA of the CDR3 is TGTGCCAGCAGCTTAGAGACTAGCGGTTTCGAGCAGTTCTTC. It specifies CASSLETSGFEQFF. The genes are TRBV7-8 and TRBJ2-1; 9 nucleotides agree with TRBD2. J lost 10 bases, V lost 1 base, and 5 bases had no gene match. There are 14 residues in the CDR3. CDR1 SGHVS and CDR2 FQNEAQ come from the germline V gene.

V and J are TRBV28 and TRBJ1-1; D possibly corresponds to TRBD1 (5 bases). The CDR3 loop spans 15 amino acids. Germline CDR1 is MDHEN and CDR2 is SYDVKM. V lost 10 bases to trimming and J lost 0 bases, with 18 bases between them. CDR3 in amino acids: CAISYPRGVNTEAFF. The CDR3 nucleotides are TGTGCCATCTCCTACCCTCGGGGGGTGAACACTGAAGCTTTCTTT.

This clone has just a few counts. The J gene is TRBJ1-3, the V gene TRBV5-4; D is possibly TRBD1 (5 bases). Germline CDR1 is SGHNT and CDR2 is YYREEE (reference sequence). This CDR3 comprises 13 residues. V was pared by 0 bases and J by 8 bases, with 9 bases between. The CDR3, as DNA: TGTGCCAGCAGCTTGGGCTTGGGGGACACCATATATTTT. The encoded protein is CASSLGLGDTIYF.

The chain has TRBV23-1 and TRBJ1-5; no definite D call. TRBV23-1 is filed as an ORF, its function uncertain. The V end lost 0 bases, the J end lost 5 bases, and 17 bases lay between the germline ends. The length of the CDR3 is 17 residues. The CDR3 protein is CASSQSRTPPSYQPQHF. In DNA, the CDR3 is TGCGCCAGCAGTCAATCGCGTACACCCCCTTCCTATCAGCCCCAGCATTTT.

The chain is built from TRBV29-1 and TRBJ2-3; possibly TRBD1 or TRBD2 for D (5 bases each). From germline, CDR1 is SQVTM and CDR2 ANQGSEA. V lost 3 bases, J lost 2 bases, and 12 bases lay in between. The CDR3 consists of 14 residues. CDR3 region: CSVEGAGYTDTQYF. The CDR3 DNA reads TGCAGCGTTGAGGGAGCAGGGTACACAGATACGCAGTATTTT.

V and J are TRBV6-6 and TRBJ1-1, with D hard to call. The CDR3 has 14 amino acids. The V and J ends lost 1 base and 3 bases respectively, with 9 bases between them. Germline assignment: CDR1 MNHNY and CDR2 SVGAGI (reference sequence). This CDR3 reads CASSYFGVDTEAFF. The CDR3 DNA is TGTGCCAGCAGTTACTTTGGGGTGGACACTGAAGCTTTCTTT.

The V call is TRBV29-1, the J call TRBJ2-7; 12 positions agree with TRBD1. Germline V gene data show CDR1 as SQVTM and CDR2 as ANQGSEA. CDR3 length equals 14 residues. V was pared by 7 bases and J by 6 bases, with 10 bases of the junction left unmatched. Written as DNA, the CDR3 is TGCAGCGGCCGGGACAGGGGGCAAGCGAGCGAGCAGTACTTC. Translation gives CSGRDRGQASEQYF.

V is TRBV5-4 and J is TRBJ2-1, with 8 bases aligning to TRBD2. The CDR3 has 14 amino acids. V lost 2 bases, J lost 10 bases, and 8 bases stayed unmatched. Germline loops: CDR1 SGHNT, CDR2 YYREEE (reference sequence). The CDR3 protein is CASSLSGGPGEQFF. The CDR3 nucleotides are TGTGCCAGCAGCTTAAGCGGGGGCCCAGGGGAGCAGTTCTTC.

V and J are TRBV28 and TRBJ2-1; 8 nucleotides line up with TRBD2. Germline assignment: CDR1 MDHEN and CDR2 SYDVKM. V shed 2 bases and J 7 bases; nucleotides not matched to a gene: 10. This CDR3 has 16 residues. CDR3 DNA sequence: TGTGCCAGCAGTTTAACTTGGTCTAGCGGGCTGAATGAGCAGTTCTTC. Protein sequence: CASSLTWSSGLNEQFF.

The CDR3 region is CASSPGAADRDTQYF. CDR3 DNA sequence: TGTGCCAGCAGCCCCGGCGCAGCAGACCGGGATACGCAGTATTTT. The rearrangement links TRBV7-9 to TRBJ2-3; D is uncertain. This CDR3 is 15 amino acids long. Germline CDR1 reads SEHNR; CDR2 reads FQNEAQ (reference sequence). The V end was cut by 5 bases, the J end by 6 bases, with 18 bases between.

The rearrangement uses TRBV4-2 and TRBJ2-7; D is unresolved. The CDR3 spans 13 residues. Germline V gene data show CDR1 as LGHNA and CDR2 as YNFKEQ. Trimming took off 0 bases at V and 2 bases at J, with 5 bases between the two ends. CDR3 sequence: CASSQDPTYEQYF. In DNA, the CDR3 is TGTGCCAGCAGCCAAGATCCCACCTACGAGCAGTACTTC.